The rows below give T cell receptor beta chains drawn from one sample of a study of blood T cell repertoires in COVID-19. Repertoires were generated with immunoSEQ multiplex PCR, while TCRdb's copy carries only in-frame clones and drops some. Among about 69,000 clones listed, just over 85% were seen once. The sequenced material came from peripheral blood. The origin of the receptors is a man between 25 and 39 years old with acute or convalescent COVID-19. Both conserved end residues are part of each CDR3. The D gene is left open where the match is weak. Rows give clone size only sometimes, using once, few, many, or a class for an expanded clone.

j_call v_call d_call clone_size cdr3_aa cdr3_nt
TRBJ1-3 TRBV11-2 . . CASSQVATGNTIYF TGTGCCAGCAGCCAGGTGGCGACTGGAAACACCATATATTTT
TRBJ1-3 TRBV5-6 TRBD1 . CASSSTGGSGNTIYF TGTGCCAGCAGTTCGACAGGGGGCTCTGGAAACACCATATATTTT
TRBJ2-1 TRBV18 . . CASSPEMGTLQFF TGTGCCAGCTCACCGGAGATGGGGACACTTCAGTTCTTC
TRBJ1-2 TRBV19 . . CASSIIRANYGYTF TGTGCCAGTAGTATCATCAGGGCCAACTATGGCTACACCTTC
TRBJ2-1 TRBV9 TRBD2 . CASSGGPLAGMDEQFF TGTGCCAGCAGCGGCGGCCCACTAGCGGGAATGGATGAGCAGTTCTTC
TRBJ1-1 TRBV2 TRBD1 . CASTQDRPIYTEAFF TGTGCCAGCACCCAGGACAGGCCCATTTACACTGAAGCTTTCTTT
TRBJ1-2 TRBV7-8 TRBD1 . CASSLEGQGAPFGYTF TGTGCCAGCAGCTTAGAGGGACAGGGGGCGCCTTTTGGCTACACCTTC
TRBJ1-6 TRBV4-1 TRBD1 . CASSQVGTGISPLHF TGCGCCAGCAGCCAAGTGGGGACAGGGATTTCACCCCTCCACTTT
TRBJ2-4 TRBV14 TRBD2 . CASSPTGGASAKNIQYF TGTGCCAGCAGCCCGACGGGGGGGGCGTCGGCCAAAAACATTCAGTACTTC
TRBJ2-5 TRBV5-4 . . CASSLGATQHETQYF TGTGCCAGCAGCTTGGGAGCGACCCAGCATGAGACCCAGTACTTC
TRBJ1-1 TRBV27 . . CASSSRTGSGTEAFF TGTGCCAGCAGTTCTCGTACAGGGTCTGGGACTGAAGCTTTCTTT
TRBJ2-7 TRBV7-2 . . CASSPQGQAGEQYF TGTGCCAGCAGCCCCCAAGGACAGGCGGGGGAGCAGTACTTC
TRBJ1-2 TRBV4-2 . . CASSQWGGFDGYTF TGTGCCAGCAGCCAATGGGGAGGTTTCGATGGCTACACCTTC
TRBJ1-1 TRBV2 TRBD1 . CASHRGDRGQTEAFF TGTGCTTCCCACAGGGGGGACAGGGGGCAGACTGAAGCTTTCTTT
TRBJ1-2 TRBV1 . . CTSSHRSGGAYYGYTF TGCACCAGCAGCCATCGTTCAGGGGGCGCATACTATGGCTACACCTTC
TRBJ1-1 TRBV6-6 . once CASSYSDSSEAFF TGTGCCAGCAGTTACTCCGACAGCTCTGAAGCTTTCTTT
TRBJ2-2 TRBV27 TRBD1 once CASSPPGTGGGTGELFF TGTGCCAGCAGTCCCCCAGGGACAGGGGGAGGGACCGGGGAGCTGTTTTTT
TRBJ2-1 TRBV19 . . CASSNPASDTGSSYNEQFF TGTGCCAGTAGTAACCCGGCGAGCGATACCGGGAGCTCCTACAATGAGCAGTTCTTC
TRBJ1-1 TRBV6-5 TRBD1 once CASSRDRGNTEAFF TGTGCCAGCAGTCGGGACAGGGGGAACACTGAAGCTTTCTTT
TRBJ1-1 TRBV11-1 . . CASSLGPVNTEAFF TGTGCCAGCAGCTTAGGTCCTGTGAACACTGAAGCTTTCTTT
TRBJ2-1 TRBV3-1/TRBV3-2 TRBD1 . CASSQGQGHFNEQFF TGTGCCAGCAGCCAAGGACAGGGGCACTTCAATGAGCAGTTCTTC
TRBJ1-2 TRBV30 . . CAWSWQGYGYTF TGTGCCTGGTCGTGGCAGGGCTATGGCTACACCTTC
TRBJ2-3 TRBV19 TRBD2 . CASNRWGRGPTDTQYF TGTGCCAGTAATCGATGGGGGAGGGGTCCCACAGATACGCAGTATTTT
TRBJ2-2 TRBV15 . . CATRSGVNTGELFF TGTGCCACCAGGTCAGGGGTGAACACCGGGGAGCTGTTTTTT
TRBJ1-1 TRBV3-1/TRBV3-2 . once CASSRVGGTEAFF TGTGCCAGCAGCCGGGTCGGAGGAACTGAAGCTTTCTTT
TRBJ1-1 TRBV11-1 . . CASRILMGGDTEAFF TGTGCCAGCAGAATACTAATGGGAGGAGACACTGAAGCTTTCTTT
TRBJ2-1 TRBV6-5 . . CATLQYGEQFF TGTGCCACTTTACAATATGGTGAGCAGTTCTTC
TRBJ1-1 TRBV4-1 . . CASRRGNTEAFF TGCGCCAGCCGAAGGGGGAACACTGAAGCTTTCTTT
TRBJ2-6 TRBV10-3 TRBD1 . CAEGTGEAGANVLTF TGTGCCGAAGGGACAGGGGAAGCTGGGGCCAACGTCCTGACTTTC
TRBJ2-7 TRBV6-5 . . CASTQGQGVYEQYF TGTGCCAGCACCCAGGGACAAGGGGTCTACGAGCAGTACTTC
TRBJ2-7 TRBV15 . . CATSRDRGRYEQYF TGTGCCACCAGCAGAGATAGGGGTCGGTACGAGCAGTACTTC
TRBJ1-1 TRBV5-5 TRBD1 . CASSPGGPNTEAFF TGTGCCAGCAGTCCAGGGGGTCCGAACACTGAAGCTTTCTTT
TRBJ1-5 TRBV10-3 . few CAISDDGGFSNQPQHF TGTGCCATCAGTGACGACGGGGGTTTTAGCAATCAGCCCCAGCATTTT
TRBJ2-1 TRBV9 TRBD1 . CASSPYTGDEQFF TGTGCCAGCAGCCCCTACACAGGGGATGAGCAGTTCTTC
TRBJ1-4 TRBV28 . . CATIEQGFEEKLFF TGTGCCACCATTGAACAGGGATTTGAGGAAAAACTGTTTTTT
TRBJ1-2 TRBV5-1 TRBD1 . CASSLGSGGFQGYTF TGCGCCAGCAGCTTGGGGTCAGGGGGCTTTCAGGGCTACACCTTC
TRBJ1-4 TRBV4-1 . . CASSRWQNEKLFF TGCGCCAGCAGCCGCTGGCAGAATGAAAAACTGTTTTTT
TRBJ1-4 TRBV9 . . CASSSRPGGSEKLFF TGTGCCAGCAGCTCCCGACCAGGAGGATCGGAAAAACTGTTTTTT
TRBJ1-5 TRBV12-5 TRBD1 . CASGLDGQGKNNQPQHF TGTGCTAGTGGTTTGGACGGACAGGGGAAAAACAATCAGCCCCAGCATTTT
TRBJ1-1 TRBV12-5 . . CASGLRGGNTEAFF TGTGCTAGTGGTTTGCGCGGAGGGAACACTGAAGCTTTCTTT
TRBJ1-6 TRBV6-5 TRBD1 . CASRGSGTGPSPLHF TGTGCCAGCAGGGGCTCCGGGACAGGGCCCTCACCCCTCCACTTT
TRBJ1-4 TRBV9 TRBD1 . CASSPRDRGATNEKLFF TGTGCCAGCAGCCCCCGGGACAGGGGGGCAACTAATGAAAAACTGTTTTTT
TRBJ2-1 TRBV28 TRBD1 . CASSGTGGYNEQFF TGTGCCAGCAGTGGGACAGGGGGTTACAATGAGCAGTTCTTC
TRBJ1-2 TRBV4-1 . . CASSQGRDNYGYTF TGCGCCAGCAGCCAAGGCAGGGATAACTATGGCTACACCTTC
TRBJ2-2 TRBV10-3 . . CAISESERHSNTGELFF TGTGCCATCAGTGAGTCGGAACGACACTCGAACACCGGGGAGCTGTTTTTT
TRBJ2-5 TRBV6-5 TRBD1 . CASSHPTGGVETQYF TGTGCCAGCAGTCACCCTACAGGGGGCGTTGAGACCCAGTACTTC
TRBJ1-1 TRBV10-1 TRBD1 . CASSDRGSNTEAFF TGCGCCAGCAGCGACAGGGGTTCCAACACTGAAGCTTTCTTT
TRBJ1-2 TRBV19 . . CGSSRDIANYGYTF TGTGGTTCATCCCGGGACATAGCTAACTATGGCTACACCTTC
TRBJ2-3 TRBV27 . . CASSLDLTTDTQYF TGTGCCAGCAGTTTAGACTTAACCACAGATACGCAGTATTTT
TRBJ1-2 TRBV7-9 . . CASSFSGRGNYGYTF TGTGCCAGCAGCTTTTCGGGCAGGGGTAACTATGGCTACACCTTC
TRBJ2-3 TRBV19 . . CASSISGYTDTQYF TGTGCCAGTAGTATCTCAGGATACACGGATACGCAGTATTTT
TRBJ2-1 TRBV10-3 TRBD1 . CATEQGKSSIWNEQFF TGTGCCACTGAACAGGGGAAGAGTTCTATATGGAATGAGCAGTTCTTC
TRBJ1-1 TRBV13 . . CAIKTRRGPEAFF TGTGCCATCAAAACCCGGAGAGGCCCTGAAGCTTTCTTT
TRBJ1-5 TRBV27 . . CASSLSRIGQPQHF TGTGCCAGCAGTTTATCGCGGATAGGTCAGCCCCAGCATTTT
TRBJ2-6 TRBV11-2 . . CASSPVRSGANVLTF TGTGCCAGCAGCCCCGTTCGCTCTGGGGCCAACGTCCTGACTTTC
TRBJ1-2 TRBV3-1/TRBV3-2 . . CASSQVNSRGYTF TGTGCCAGCAGCCAAGTCAACTCGCGCGGCTACACCTTC
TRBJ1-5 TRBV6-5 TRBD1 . CASSLDRGNQPQHF TGTGCCAGCAGTCTCGACAGGGGCAATCAGCCCCAGCATTTT
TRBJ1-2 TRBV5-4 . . CASSLALREPDGYTF TGTGCCAGCAGCTTGGCCCTCAGGGAACCCGATGGCTACACCTTC
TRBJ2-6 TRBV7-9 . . CASRESSGANVLTF TGTGCCAGCAGAGAGAGCTCTGGGGCCAACGTCCTGACTTTC
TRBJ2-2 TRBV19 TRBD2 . CASKGLAVTGELFF TGCGCCAGTAAAGGACTAGCGGTTACCGGGGAGCTGTTTTTT